This T cell receptor (beta chain) came from a study of spatial heterogeneity in lung cancer. Study-wide context: Detected sequences consistently included more beta-chain ones than alpha-chain ones. The mean occurrence of each unique TCR and UMI combination in raw reads exceeded 8.5. Overall study results and limits: In blood, ubiquitous expanded tumor TCRs appeared more at resection than follow-up.

This CDR3 has 14 residues. Trimming took off 4 bases at V and 7 bases at J, with 17 bases between the two ends. Germline CDR1 and CDR2: SEHNR and FQNEAQ (reference sequence). Time point specified: sample taken at primary tumor resection. Whole RNA, which was extracted from tumor, nontumor lung tissue or frozen PBMC, was sequenced without any cell sorting. There were 75 or so donors, all of them untreated patients with early-stage non-small cell lung cancer. Ten or more counts support this clonotype. Its antigen is unidentified. TCRdb used MiXCR to reprocess the 5' RACE reads, holding one entry per CDR3 protein. The sample consists of around 45,000 distinct CDR3 sequences, roughly an eighth of them appearing once.

The chain joins TRBV7-9 to TRBJ2-7; possible D gene TRBD1, 6 bases. Sequenced here: PBMCs, sampled at surgery. The TCR sequence derives from a male donor with early-stage non-small cell lung cancer. CDR3 bases: TGTGCCAGCAGCTCTCGCTGGGGGCGCGGAGAGCAGTACTTC. Translation: CASSSRWGRGEQYF.